This T cell receptor (beta chain) was sequenced during a study of CD8 T cells in Susac syndrome. The authors reverse transcribed roughly 0.5 to 1 ug RNA with random hexamers. TCRdb fed the immunoSEQ multiplex PCR reads into MiXCR, producing one record per CDR3 protein. The sample lists 150,000 to 200,000 distinct CDR3 sequences, 85% to 95% occurring once. CDR1 LNHNV and CDR2 YYDKDF come from the germline V gene (reference sequence). With V trimmed by 4 bases and J by 9 bases, 11 bases remained unmatched. There are 16 residues in the CDR3. Input material: CD4+ T cells from PBMCs. The TCR was taken from a human donor with Susac syndrome. This chain uses TRBV15 with TRBJ2-4; 11 nucleotides align to TRBD2. The CDR3 DNA follows: TGTGCCACCAGCAAGACTAGCGGGGACCACTATGCCATTCAGTACTTC. As protein: CATSKTSGDHYAIQYF.